This T cell receptor (beta chain) emerged from a study of brain T cells in children with intractable seizures. Stated time point: blood from clinic visit 5 months post-surgery; TSC patient then seizure free. Sequencing was limited to surgery cases with top T cell transcript signatures in brain tissue. Patients received at least one anti-epileptic drug before surgery. V was trimmed by 6 bases and J by 0 bases, leaving 8 bases between them. The CDR3 loop spans 13 amino acids. Germline V gene data show CDR1 as SNHLY and CDR2 as FYNNEI. Produced via immunoSEQ multiplex PCR; TCRdb's table is partial and in-frame only. Of 340,000 or so clones listed, roughly 93% are singletons.

The specimen comprised peripheral blood, sampled approximately 5 months after surgery. The rearrangement joins TRBV2 to TRBJ1-2, with a weak D call TRBD1 (5 bases). This clonotype was sampled from a boy younger than two with tuberous sclerosis and intractable seizures. The DNA for the CDR3 is TGTGCCAGCAGCGAACAGGCTAACTATGGCTACACCTTC. It specifies CASSEQANYGYTF.